Shown below are 24 T cell receptor beta chains from a single sample sequenced in a study of CXCR3-negative and CXCR3-positive naive CD8 T cells. Findings and limits, study-wide: Against CXCR3-negative naive cells, CXCR3-positive naive cells showed more hydrophobic TRB CDR3s.

Their recognized antigens are unknown. UMI-labeled 5' RACE TRB cDNA libraries were prepared from the cells. From its re-call of the 5' RACE reads, TCRdb lists each CDR3 protein once, without DNA. The specimen's table records under 90,000 distinct CDR3 sequences. Material: naive CXCR3+ CD8+ T cells from blood. As to subset: CD45RO-CCR7+CD27+CD95- naive CD8+ T cells expressing CXCR3 (TNR3+). These receptors originate from a human donor in good health. Some clones in this sample may be carry-over from other donors' samples.

This sequence joins TRBV13 and TRBJ1-6; no DNA is available, so the TRBD1 call from TCRdb remains unchecked. Germline CDR1 and CDR2: PRHDT and FYEKMQ (reference sequence). CDR3 length equals 15 residues. The CDR3 spells CASSSFGQGTSPLHF.

The chain combines TRBV29-1 with TRBJ1-2. The germline CDR1 and CDR2 sequences are SQVTM and ANQGSEA. The CDR3 has 13 residues. The chain's CDR3 is CSVEGRTVEGYTF.

The V call is TRBV19, the J call TRBJ2-7; TCRdb picks TRBD1, but there is no DNA to check that call. Germline CDR1 and CDR2: LNHDA and SQIVND (reference sequence). The CDR3 length is 12 residues. The CDR3 sequence: CASSGQYYEQYF. Variable domain in full (rest from reference TRBV19 and TRBJ2-7): DGGITQSPKYLFRKEGQNVTLSCEQNLNHDAMYWYRQDPGQGLRLIYYSQIVNDFQKGDIAEGYSVSREKKESFPLTVTSAQKNPTAFYLCASSGQYYEQYFGPGTRLTVT.

This chain links TRBV24-1 with TRBJ2-5; without DNA, the TCRdb call of TRBD1 cannot be checked. Germline values: CDR1 KGHDR, CDR2 SFDVKD. The CDR3 spans 15 residues. This CDR3 reads CATSEGRTYQETQYF.

The J gene is TRBJ2-1, the V gene TRBV14; TCRdb lists TRBD1, though no DNA is available to test this call. The germline gives CDR1 SGHDN, CDR2 FVKESK. This CDR3 is built from 16 residues. The CDR3 sequence is CASRPQQGSSYNEQFF.

V is TRBV4-3 and J is TRBJ2-1; TCRdb calls TRBD2, which cannot be checked without DNA. The CDR3 covers 18 residues. Germline assignment: CDR1 LGHNA and CDR2 YSLEER. The CDR3 region is CASSQGEGRDRSYNEQFF.

This chain connects TRBV29-1 to TRBJ1-1; TCRdb designates TRBD1, a call that cannot be tested without DNA. Germline V gene lookup returns CDR1 SQVTM and CDR2 ANQGSEA. This CDR3 comprises 12 residues. The CDR3 region is CSVTGEQAEAFF.

The V and J genes are TRBV5-6 and TRBJ1-1; the TCRdb call, TRBD1, lacks DNA for checking. This CDR3 is 17 amino acids long. Germline V gene data show CDR1 as SGHDT and CDR2 as YYEEEE. The CDR3 loop is CASSLVDRGLGGTEAFF.

The chain joins TRBV12-3 or TRBV12-4 to TRBJ2-1. The CDR3 sequence is 15 residues long. CDR3 amino acids: CASSLNQDPDNEQFF.

This sequence joins TRBV6-2 or TRBV6-3 and TRBJ2-5; as DNA is missing, the TRBD1 call by TCRdb cannot be tested. Germline V gene sequence: CDR1 MNHEY, CDR2 SVGEGT. CDR3 length equals 13 residues. The CDR3 is CASSYSGDETQYF.

This CDR3 reads CASSFEMNTEAFF. The V call is TRBV28, the J call TRBJ1-1. Per the germline V gene, CDR1 is MDHEN and CDR2 is SYDVKM. The CDR3 has 13 amino acids.

The V gene is TRBV28, the J gene TRBJ1-2; TCRdb's D gene call, TRBD1, goes unchecked for lack of DNA. The CDR3 loop spans 17 amino acids. CDR1 is MDHEN and CDR2 is SYDVKM in the germline V gene. CDR3 residues: CANSPIRHRGGNYGYTF.

This sequence joins TRBV7-8 and TRBJ2-2; checking the TCRdb D call of TRBD2 is not possible without DNA. This CDR3 comprises 17 residues. The germline V gene encodes CDR1 SGHVS and CDR2 FQNEAQ. The CDR3 protein is CASSLWREVRNTGELFF.

The CDR3 sequence is CASSAWGSQEDTQYF. The genes are TRBV6-4 and TRBJ2-3; TCRdb proposes TRBD2, but this gene call is untestable without DNA. The CDR3 covers 15 residues. Germline loops: CDR1 MRHNA, CDR2 SNTAGT.

The chain links TRBV5-1 to TRBJ2-2. The CDR3 length is 14 residues. Germline CDR1 SGHRS, CDR2 YFSETQ. CDR3: CASSLARNTGELFF.

V and J are TRBV20-1 and TRBJ2-2; lacking DNA, the TRBD2 call made by TCRdb goes unchecked. There are 15 residues in the CDR3. The germline V gene has CDR1 DFQATT and CDR2 SNEGSKA (reference sequence). This chain's CDR3 is CSADSLAGVTGELFF.

This sequence joins TRBV29-1 and TRBJ2-2; the D call from TCRdb, TRBD1, cannot be confirmed without DNA. This CDR3 spans 14 amino acids. CDR1 is SQVTM and CDR2 is ANQGSEA in the germline V gene. The chain's CDR3 is CSAKHREKVGELFF.

CDR3 sequence: CASSLMGGSSTTDTQYF. The chain uses TRBV13 and TRBJ2-3; TCRdb lists TRBD2, though no DNA is available to test this call. This CDR3 has 17 amino acids. CDR1 and CDR2 (germline): PRHDT, FYEKMQ (reference sequence).

CDR3 region: CASSLGLSEALF. The V and J genes are TRBV7-2 and TRBJ1-1. Germline-derived CDR1 and CDR2 are SGHTA and FQGNSA. The length of the CDR3 is 12 residues.

The chain couples TRBV29-1 to TRBJ1-2. The CDR3 totals 12 residues. Germline V gene lookup returns CDR1 SQVTM and CDR2 ANQGSEA. Here the CDR3 reads CSVVLANGGYTF.

This chain connects TRBV29-1 to TRBJ2-5; TCRdb's D call of TRBD1 is untestable without DNA. Germline lookup yields CDR1 SQVTM and CDR2 ANQGSEA. The length of the CDR3 is 18 residues. The CDR3 loop reads CSVASAPRGFTGRETQYF.

V gene TRBV3-1 combines with J gene TRBJ2-1; there is no DNA to check the TCRdb D call of TRBD1. Germline loops: CDR1 LGHDT, CDR2 YNNKEL (reference sequence). This CDR3 region has 16 residues. CDR3 protein: CASSQDNEGLGNEQFF.

This sequence joins TRBV6-4 and TRBJ2-2; no DNA is available, so the TRBD1 call from TCRdb remains unchecked. This CDR3 comprises 14 residues. The germline CDR1 and CDR2 sequences are MRHNA and SNTAGT. Here the CDR3 reads CASRRGQYTGELFF.

V is TRBV12-3 or TRBV12-4 and J is TRBJ1-1. The CDR3 is made up of 12 amino acids. The CDR3 is CASSLVNTEAFF.